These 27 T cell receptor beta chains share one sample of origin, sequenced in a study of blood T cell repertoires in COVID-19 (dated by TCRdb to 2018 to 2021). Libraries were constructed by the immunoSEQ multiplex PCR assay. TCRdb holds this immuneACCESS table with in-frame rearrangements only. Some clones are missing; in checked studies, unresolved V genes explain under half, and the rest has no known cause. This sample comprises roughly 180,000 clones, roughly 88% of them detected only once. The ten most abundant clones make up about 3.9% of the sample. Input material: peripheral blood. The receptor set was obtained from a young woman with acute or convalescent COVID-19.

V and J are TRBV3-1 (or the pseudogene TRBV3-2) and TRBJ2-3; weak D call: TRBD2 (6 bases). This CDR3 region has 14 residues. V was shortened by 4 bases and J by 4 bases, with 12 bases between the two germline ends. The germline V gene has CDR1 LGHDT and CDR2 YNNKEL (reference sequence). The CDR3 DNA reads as TGTGCCAGCAGCCTATGGACTACGTCAGATACGCAGTATTTT. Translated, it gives CASSLWTTSDTQYF.

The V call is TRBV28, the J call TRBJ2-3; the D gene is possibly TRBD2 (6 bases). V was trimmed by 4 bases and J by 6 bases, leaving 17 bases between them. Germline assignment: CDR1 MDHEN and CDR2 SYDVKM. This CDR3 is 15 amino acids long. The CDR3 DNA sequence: TGTGCCAGCAGTTCGCTAGCGCGCCACGGGGATACGCAGTATTTT. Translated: CASSSLARHGDTQYF.

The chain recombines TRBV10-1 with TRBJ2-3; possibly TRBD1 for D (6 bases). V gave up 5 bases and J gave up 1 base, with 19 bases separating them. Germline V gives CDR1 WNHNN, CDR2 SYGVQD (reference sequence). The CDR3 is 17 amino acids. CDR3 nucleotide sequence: TGCGCCAGCAGTAATAAACTCCAGGGGCAATGCACAGATACGCAGTATTTT. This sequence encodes CASSNKLQGQCTDTQYF.

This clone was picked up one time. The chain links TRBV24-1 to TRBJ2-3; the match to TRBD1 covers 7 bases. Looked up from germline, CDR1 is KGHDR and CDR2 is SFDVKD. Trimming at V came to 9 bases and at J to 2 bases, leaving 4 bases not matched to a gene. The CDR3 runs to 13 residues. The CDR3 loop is CATGTEVTDTQYF. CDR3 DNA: TGTGCCACCGGGACAGAAGTCACAGATACGCAGTATTTT.

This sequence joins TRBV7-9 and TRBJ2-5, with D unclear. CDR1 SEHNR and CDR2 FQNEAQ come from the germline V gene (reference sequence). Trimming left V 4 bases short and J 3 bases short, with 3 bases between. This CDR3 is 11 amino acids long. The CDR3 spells CASSSKETQYF. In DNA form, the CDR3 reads TGTGCCAGCAGCTCCAAAGAGACCCAGTACTTC.

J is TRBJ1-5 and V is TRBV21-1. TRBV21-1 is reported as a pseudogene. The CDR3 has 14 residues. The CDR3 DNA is TGTGCCAGCAGCAAAGCTGCCGGGAATCAGCCCCAGCATTTT. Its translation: CASSKAAGNQPQHF.

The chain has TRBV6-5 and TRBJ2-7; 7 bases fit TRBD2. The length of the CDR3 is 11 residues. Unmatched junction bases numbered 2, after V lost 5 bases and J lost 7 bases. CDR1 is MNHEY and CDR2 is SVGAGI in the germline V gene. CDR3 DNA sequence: TGTGCCAGCAGTCAGGGACTAGAGCAGTACTTC. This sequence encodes CASSQGLEQYF.

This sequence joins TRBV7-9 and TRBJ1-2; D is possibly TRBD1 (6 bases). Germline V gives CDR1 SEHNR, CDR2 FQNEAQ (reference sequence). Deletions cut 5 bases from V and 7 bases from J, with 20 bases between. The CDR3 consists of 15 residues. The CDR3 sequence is CASSLRGSGLGGYTF. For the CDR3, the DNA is TGTGCCAGCAGCCTCAGGGGATCCGGGCTCGGTGGCTACACCTTC.

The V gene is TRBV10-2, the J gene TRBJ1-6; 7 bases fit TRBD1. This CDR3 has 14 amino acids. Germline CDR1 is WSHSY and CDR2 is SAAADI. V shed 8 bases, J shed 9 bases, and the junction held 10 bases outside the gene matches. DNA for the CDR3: TGCGCCAGCCAACAGGGGACAATGGCTTCACCCCTCCACTTT. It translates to CASQQGTMASPLHF.

The CDR3 is CASSGPVGNEQFF. In DNA form, the CDR3 reads TGTGCCAGCAGCGGGCCGGTAGGAAATGAGCAGTTCTTC. The J gene is TRBJ2-1, the V gene TRBV5-4; no firm D call. CDR1 is SGHNT, CDR2 YYREEE, per germline (reference sequence). CDR3 size: 13 residues. The V end was cut by 4 bases, the J end by 7 bases, with 12 bases between.

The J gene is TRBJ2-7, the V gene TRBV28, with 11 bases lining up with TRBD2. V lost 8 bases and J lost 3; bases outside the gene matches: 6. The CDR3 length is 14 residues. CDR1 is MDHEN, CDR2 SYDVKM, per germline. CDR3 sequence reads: CASLGTSGFYEQYF. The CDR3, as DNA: TGTGCCAGCTTGGGGACTAGCGGTTTCTACGAGCAGTACTTC. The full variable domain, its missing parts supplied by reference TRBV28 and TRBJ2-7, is DVKVTQSSRYLVKRTGEKVFLECVQDMDHENMFWYRQDPGLGLRLIYFSYDVKMKEKGDIPEGYSVSREKKERFSLILESASTNQTSMYLCASLGTSGFYEQYFGPGTRLTVT.

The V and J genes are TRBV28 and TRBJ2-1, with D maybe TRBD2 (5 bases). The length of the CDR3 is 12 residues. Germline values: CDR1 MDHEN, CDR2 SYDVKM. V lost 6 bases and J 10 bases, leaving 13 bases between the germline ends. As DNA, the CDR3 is TGTGCCAGCAGCGAGGAAGAGCGGGAGCAGTTCTTC. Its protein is CASSEEEREQFF.

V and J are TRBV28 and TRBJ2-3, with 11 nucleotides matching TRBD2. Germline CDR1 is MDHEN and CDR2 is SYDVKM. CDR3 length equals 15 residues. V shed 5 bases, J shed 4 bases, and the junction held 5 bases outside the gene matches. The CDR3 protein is CASSSSGRGPDTQYF. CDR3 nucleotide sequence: TGTGCCAGCAGTAGTAGCGGGAGGGGCCCAGATACGCAGTATTTT. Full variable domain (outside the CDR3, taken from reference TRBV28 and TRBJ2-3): DVKVTQSSRYLVKRTGEKVFLECVQDMDHENMFWYRQDPGLGLRLIYFSYDVKMKEKGDIPEGYSVSREKKERFSLILESASTNQTSMYLCASSSSGRGPDTQYFGPGTRLTVL.

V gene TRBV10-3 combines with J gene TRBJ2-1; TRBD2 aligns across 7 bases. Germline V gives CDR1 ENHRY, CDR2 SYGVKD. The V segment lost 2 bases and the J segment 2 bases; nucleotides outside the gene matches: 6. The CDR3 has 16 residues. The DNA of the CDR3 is TGTGCCATCAGTGAGGTGAGCGGGAACCCCTACAATGAGCAGTTCTTC. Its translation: CAISEVSGNPYNEQFF.

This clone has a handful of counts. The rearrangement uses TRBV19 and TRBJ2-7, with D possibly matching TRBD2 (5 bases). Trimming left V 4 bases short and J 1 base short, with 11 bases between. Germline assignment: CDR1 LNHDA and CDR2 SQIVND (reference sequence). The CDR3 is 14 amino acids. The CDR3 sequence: CASSTTRLSYEQYF. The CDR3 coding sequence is TGTGCCAGTAGTACAACTAGATTATCCTACGAGCAGTACTTC.

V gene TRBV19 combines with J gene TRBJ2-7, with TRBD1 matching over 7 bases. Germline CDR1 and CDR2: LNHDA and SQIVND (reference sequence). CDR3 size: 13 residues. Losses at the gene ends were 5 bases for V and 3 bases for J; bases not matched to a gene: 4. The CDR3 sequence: CASSAYRGYEQYF. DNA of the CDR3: TGTGCCAGTAGTGCCTACAGGGGCTACGAGCAGTACTTC. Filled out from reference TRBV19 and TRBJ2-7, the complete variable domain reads DGGITQSPKYLFRKEGQNVTLSCEQNLNHDAMYWYRQDPGQGLRLIYYSQIVNDFQKGDIAEGYSVSREKKESFPLTVTSAQKNPTAFYLCASSAYRGYEQYFGPGTRLTVT.

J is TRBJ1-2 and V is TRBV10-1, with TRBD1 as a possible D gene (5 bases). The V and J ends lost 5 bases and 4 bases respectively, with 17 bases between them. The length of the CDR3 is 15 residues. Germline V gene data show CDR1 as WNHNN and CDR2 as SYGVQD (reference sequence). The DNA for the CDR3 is TGCGCCAGCAGTCACTCGGGGGTCAATCTCTATGGCTACACCTTC. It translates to CASSHSGVNLYGYTF.

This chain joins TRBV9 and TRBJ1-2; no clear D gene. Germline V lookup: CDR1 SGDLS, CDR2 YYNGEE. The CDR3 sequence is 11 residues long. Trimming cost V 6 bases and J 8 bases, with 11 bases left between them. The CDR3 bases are TGTGCCAGCACGGGAATACGGGGCTACACCTTC. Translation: CASTGIRGYTF.

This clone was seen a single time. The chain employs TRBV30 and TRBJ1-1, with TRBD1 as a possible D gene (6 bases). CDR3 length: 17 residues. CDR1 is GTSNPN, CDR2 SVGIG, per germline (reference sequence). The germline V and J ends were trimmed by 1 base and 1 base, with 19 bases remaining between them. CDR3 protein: CAWSDRYTGSPNTEAFF. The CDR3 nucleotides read TGTGCCTGGAGTGACCGCTATACAGGGAGCCCGAACACTGAAGCTTTCTTT.

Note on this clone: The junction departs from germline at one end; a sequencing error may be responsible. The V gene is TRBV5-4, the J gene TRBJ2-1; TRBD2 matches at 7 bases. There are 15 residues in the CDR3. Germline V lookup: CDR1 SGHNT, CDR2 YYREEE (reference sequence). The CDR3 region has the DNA TGTGCCAGCAGCTTGGGCGGGAGCTCCCACAATGAGCAGTTCTTC. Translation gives CASSLGGSSHNEQFF. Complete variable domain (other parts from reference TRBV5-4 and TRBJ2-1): ETGVTQSPTHLIKTRGQQVTLRCSSQSGHNTVSWYQQALGQGPQFIFQYYREEENGRGNFPPRFSGLQFPNYSSELNVNALELDDSALYLCASSLGGSSHNEQFFGPGTRLTVL.

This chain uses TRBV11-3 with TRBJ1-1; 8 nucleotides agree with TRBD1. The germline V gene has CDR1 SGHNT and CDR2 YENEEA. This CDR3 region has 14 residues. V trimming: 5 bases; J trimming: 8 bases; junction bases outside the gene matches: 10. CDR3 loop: CASSGGQGRGEAFF. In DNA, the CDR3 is TGTGCCAGCAGCGGTGGACAGGGAAGGGGGGAAGCTTTCTTT. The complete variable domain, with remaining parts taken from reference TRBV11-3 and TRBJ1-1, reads EAGVVQSPRYKIIEKKQPVAFWCNPISGHNTLYWYLQNLGQGPELLIRYENEEAVDDSQLPKDRFSAERLKGVDSTLKIQPAELGDSAVYLCASSGGQGRGEAFFGQGTRLTVV.

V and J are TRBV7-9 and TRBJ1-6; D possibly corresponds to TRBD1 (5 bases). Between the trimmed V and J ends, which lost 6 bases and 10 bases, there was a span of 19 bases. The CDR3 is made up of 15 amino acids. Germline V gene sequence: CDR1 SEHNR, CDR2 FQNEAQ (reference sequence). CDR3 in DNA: TGTGCCAGCAGTTCGTCCTCCGGGACTCTGTCACCCCTCCACTTT. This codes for CASSSSSGTLSPLHF.

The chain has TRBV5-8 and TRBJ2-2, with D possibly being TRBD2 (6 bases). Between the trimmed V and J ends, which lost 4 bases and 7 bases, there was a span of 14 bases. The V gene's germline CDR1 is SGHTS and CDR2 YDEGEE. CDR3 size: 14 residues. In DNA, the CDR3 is TGTGCCAGCAGCCCTCGACTAGTTGTCGGGGAGCTGTTTTTT. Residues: CASSPRLVVGELFF.

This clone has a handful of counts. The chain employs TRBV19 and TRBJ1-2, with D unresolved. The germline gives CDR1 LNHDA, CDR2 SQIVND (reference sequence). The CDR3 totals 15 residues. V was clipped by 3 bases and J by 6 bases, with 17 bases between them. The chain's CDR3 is CASSIRWESSDGYTF. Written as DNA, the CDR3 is TGTGCCAGTAGTATCCGATGGGAGTCGTCCGATGGCTACACCTTC.

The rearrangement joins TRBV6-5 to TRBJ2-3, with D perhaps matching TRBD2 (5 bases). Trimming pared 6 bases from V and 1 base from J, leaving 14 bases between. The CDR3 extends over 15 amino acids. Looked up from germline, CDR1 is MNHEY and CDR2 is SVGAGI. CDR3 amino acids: CASRHLSARTDTQYF. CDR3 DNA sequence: TGTGCCAGCAGGCACCTTAGCGCCCGCACAGATACGCAGTATTTT.

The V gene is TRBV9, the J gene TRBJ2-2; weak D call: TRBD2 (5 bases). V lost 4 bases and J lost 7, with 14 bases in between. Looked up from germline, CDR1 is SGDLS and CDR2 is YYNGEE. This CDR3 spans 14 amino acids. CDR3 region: CASSPQSGFGELFF. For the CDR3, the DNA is TGTGCCAGCAGCCCCCAGAGCGGATTCGGGGAGCTGTTTTTT. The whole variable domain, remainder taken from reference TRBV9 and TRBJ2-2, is DSGVTQTPKHLITATGQRVTLRCSPRSGDLSVYWYQQSLDQGLQFLIQYYNGEERAKGNILERFSAQQFPDLHSELNLSSLELGDSALYFCASSPQSGFGELFFGEGSRLTVL.

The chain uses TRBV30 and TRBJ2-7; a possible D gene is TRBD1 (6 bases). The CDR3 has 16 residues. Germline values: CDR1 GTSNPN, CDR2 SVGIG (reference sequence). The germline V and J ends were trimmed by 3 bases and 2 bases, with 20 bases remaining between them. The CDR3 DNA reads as TGTGCCTGGAGAGGGAGTCAGGGGCGATTGCCCTACGAGCAGTACTTC. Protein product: CAWRGSQGRLPYEQYF.